What follows is one T cell receptor beta chain and its context. This sample was included in a study of blood T cell repertoires in COVID-19. Generated by immunoSEQ multiplex PCR, the TCRdb table keeps only in-frame clones and is missing some. The repertoire has some 190,000 clones, roughly 81% of them found once; the top ten carry around 5.5%. The germline V gene has CDR1 SGHRS and CDR2 YFSETQ. The CDR3 has 14 amino acids. After removal of 7 bases from V and 6 bases from J, the junction contained 8 bases not matched to a gene. The clonotype originates from a woman between 65 and 79 years old with active or convalescent COVID-19. What was sequenced was peripheral blood. This chain links TRBV5-1 with TRBJ2-1, with 9 nucleotides matching TRBD2. This CDR3 reads CASYPAGGPNEQFF. CDR3 DNA: TGCGCCAGCTACCCAGCGGGGGGCCCCAATGAGCAGTTCTTC.